The subject of this entry is one T cell receptor (beta chain). This clonotype was observed at least ten times. It has no known antigen specificity. Base quality data are lacking; no much larger clone is found one base away. This entry comes from a study of T cells in Graves' hyperthyroidism and ophthalmopathy (dated by TCRdb to the late 2010s). Notes on the research overall: Peripheral blood was sampled at the time of initial diagnosis, prior to any treatment. To identify distinguishing TCR V-J signatures, a discovery cohort of roughly 100 patients was used, comprising some 45 with Graves' ophthalmopathy and some 60 with stable Graves' hyperthyroidism. Whether ophthalmopathy could be predicted prospectively was tested in an independent validation cohort made up of 18 to 20 hyperthyroidism patients plus 17 patients who later progressed to ophthalmopathy. For training and testing, the 110 or so patients in the discovery cohort were randomly divided in a 7:3 ratio. In addition, the study compared T-cell repertoires in thyroid tissue and in blood from roughly 6 Graves' hyperthyroidism patients. Once sampling was done, hyperthyroidism patients were given methimazole at a starting dose of 30 mg daily, whereas ophthalmopathy patients were given high-dose intravenous methylprednisolone. According to the paper, TCR Vbeta CDR3 sequencing was carried out on more than 120 peripheral blood samples, which came from under 50 ophthalmopathy, 75 or so hyperthyroidism and 17 progressor patients.

From the germline V gene, CDR1 is MNHEY and CDR2 is SVGEGT. Spanning cysteine to phenylalanine, the CDR3 consists of 14 amino acids. The read is trimmed to its CDR3 DNA, 42 bases read in frame from base 1. V is pared back by 3 bases and J by 2 bases, with 11 bases lying between the germline termini. TCR beta CDR3 regions were amplified from RNA transcripts. For the first round of RT-PCR on the TCR CDR3, the HTBI primer set was used together with the Qiagen OneStep RT-PCR kit. The libraries were constructed in a second round of multiplex PCR and then size-selected and purified. The libraries were sequenced on an Illumina HiSeq2000 using paired-end 100 bp reads. On the authors' methods: SOAPnuke was used to process the raw data, throwing out any read that contained adapters or uncalled bases, had a mean Phred below 15, or lacked an exact constant-primer or identifier match. High-quality paired reads were merged with COPE v1.2.5, and unique nucleotide sequences were defined as clonotypes. MiTCR v1.1 was used to align the clonotypes against IMGT TRBV, TRBD and TRBJ reference segments. The analysis was restricted to V-J combinations with a frequency above 0.0001, which together covered roughly 99% of the repertoires. A TCS score was defined as the ratio of F50 (clonal expansion) to E x V (chaos), with BLOSUM62-based TCRdist applied between CDR3 peptides within each V-J. Welch's t-statistics and random forest reduced roughly 530 V-J features to 10 to 15, which were used in a naive Bayes classifier (R e1071). Thyroid-blood repertoire similarity was quantified with the Morisita-Horn index. Starting from the raw public reads, TCRdb applied fastp trimming at Q25, assembled clones with MiXCR and retained in-frame beta chains. Identical CDR3 proteins give one entry, which carries the most common genes and DNA. The V and J calls were determined by TCRdb, not by the authors. This sample holds about 610,000 distinct CDR3 sequences; about 15% were observed only once. The ten largest clones take up roughly 4.5% of the sample.

General findings and caveats noted by the study authors: In cross-validation, a model built on a 13 V-J signature told ophthalmopathy apart from stable hyperthyroidism with under 90% sensitivity and roughly 81% specificity, and in testing the same model reached 80%/75%. No statistical method was used to fix the sample size in advance, and group allocation was not hidden from the investigators. Most expanded thyroid clonotypes (frequency above 0.001) were also detected in blood, a finding suggesting that blood repertoires may reflect thyroid immune responses. In validation, progression to ophthalmopathy was predicted by the model with around 70% sensitivity and roughly 76% specificity, a median of approximately 6.5 months before onset.

In the ophthalmopathy patients, disease was moderately to severely active, with a Clinical Activity Score of 3 or more, a NOSPECS grade of 4 or more, and a duration of less than 3 months. Any patient with an uncontrolled infection, another autoimmune disease, pregnancy or lactation was excluded. Diagnoses relied on clinical symptoms, serum thyroxine and TRAb, thyroid ultrasound and orbital computed tomography. Ficoll-Paque density gradient centrifugation was used to isolate PBMCs from approximately 10 ml of fresh peripheral blood. Total RNA was extracted using Trizol reagent, and RNA quality was assessed on an Agilent 2100 Bioanalyzer.

This chain joins TRBV6-2 or TRBV6-3 to TRBJ2-7, with the D gene call left open. Sequenced sample: blood. The sequence derives from a middle-aged woman with Graves' ophthalmopathy. The CDR3 here reads CASSYGSAAYEQYF. The DNA sequence reads TGTGCCAGCAGTTATGGATCAGCTGCCTACGAGCAGTACTTC.